These 20 T cell receptor beta chains came from one sample sequenced in a study of radiation and T cells in renal cell carcinoma. The table came from immunoSEQ multiplex PCR; TCRdb's copy has only in-frame clones and leaves some out. This sample has about 62,000 clones, with about 74% found just once. Time point in this sample: blood 4 weeks post-SBRT, at nephrectomy. Treatment defined: 15 Gy SBRT to primary tumor, nephrectomy 4 weeks later. Material: blood, obtained from a patient whose treatment included radiotherapy and nephrectomy. These receptors were collected from a man between 60 and 75 years old with renal cell carcinoma.

DNA for the CDR3: TGTGCCAGCAGTAAGGGCCCGAAGACTGAAGCTTTCTTT. Its translation: CASSKGPKTEAFF. This chain links TRBV2 with TRBJ1-1; no clear D gene. Trimming removed 5 bases from V and 5 bases from J, with 12 bases in between. CDR3 length: 13 residues. CDR1 is SNHLY, CDR2 FYNNEI, per germline.

V and J are TRBV6-5 and TRBJ1-2; tentatively, D is TRBD1 (6 bases). In germline, CDR1 is MNHEY, CDR2 SVGAGI. CDR3 length: 14 amino acids. Trimming shortened V by 7 bases and J by 4 bases, and 16 bases separated the two germline ends. CDR3 protein: CASTRPGAVYGYTF. CDR3 sequence (DNA): TGTGCCAGCACCCGCCCAGGGGCGGTCTATGGCTACACCTTC.

This sequence joins TRBV29-1 and TRBJ2-1; 8 nucleotides line up with TRBD1. The CDR3 contains 13 residues. Trimming removed 5 bases from V and 9 bases from J; junction bases left unmatched: 9. Germline CDR1 SQVTM, CDR2 ANQGSEA. CDR3 bases: TGCAGCGTTTCAATGGACAGGGATGGTGAGCAGTTCTTC. Translation: CSVSMDRDGEQFF.

V gene TRBV9 combines with J gene TRBJ2-1, with 7 bases lining up with TRBD2. V dropped 0 bases and J dropped 5; count of bases not matched to a gene: 2. Germline-derived CDR1 and CDR2 are SGDLS and YYNGEE. The CDR3 is 14 amino acids. The CDR3 spells CASSVEAGDNEQFF. CDR3 DNA sequence: TGTGCCAGCAGCGTAGAGGCGGGAGACAATGAGCAGTTCTTC.

The rearrangement links TRBV7-8 to TRBJ1-1, with a weak D call TRBD1 (5 bases). Germline-derived CDR1 and CDR2 are SGHVS and FQNEAQ. V lost 5 bases to trimming and J lost 4 bases, with 20 bases between them. The CDR3 is 16 amino acids. The CDR3 DNA is TGTGCCAGCAGCCCAGCCCAGGGAAGAGAGAGCACTGAAGCTTTCTTT. This encodes CASSPAQGRESTEAFF.

The CDR3: CASSPRKGNTEAFF. For the CDR3, the DNA is TGTGCCAGTAGTCCCCGCAAGGGGAACACTGAAGCTTTCTTT. The chain employs TRBV19 and TRBJ1-1; D remains unclear. Per the germline V gene, CDR1 is LNHDA and CDR2 is SQIVND (reference sequence). Trimming cost V 5 bases and J 1 base, with 11 bases left between them. The CDR3 is 14 amino acids.

This clone was observed a handful of times. J is TRBJ1-2 and V is TRBV15; D perhaps matches TRBD1 (6 bases). Between the trimmed V and J ends, which lost 0 bases and 7 bases, there was a span of 15 bases. The CDR3 is made up of 15 amino acids. The germline V gene has CDR1 LNHNV and CDR2 YYDKDF (reference sequence). The CDR3 here is CATSRDWTGARGYTF. CDR3 nucleotide sequence: TGTGCCACCAGCAGAGATTGGACGGGGGCGCGTGGCTACACCTTC.

V and J are TRBV5-6 and TRBJ2-3, with TRBD2 identical over 8 bases. Germline V gene data show CDR1 as SGHDT and CDR2 as YYEEEE. V shed 2 bases and J 4 bases; nucleotides not matched to a gene: 9. The CDR3 totals 16 residues. The CDR3 sequence: CASSFPGGGGPDTQYF. For the CDR3, the DNA is TGTGCCAGCAGCTTCCCCGGGGGGGGAGGGCCAGATACGCAGTATTTT.

The rearrangement links TRBV5-1 to TRBJ2-5; D not certain. Germline V lookup: CDR1 SGHRS, CDR2 YFSETQ. The CDR3 covers 12 residues. V lost 0 bases and J lost 5, with 5 bases in between. The CDR3 DNA reads as TGCGCCAGCAGCTTGGATTTGGAGACCCAGTACTTC. Translated: CASSLDLETQYF.

This sequence joins TRBV7-9 and TRBJ1-2; the match to TRBD1 covers 9 bases. The junction had 7 bases not matched to a gene; V was cut back by 1 base and J by 4 bases. The CDR3 has 16 amino acids. Germline V gene sequence: CDR1 SEHNR, CDR2 FQNEAQ (reference sequence). The CDR3 loop is CASSLGGDRALYGYTF. The CDR3 bases are TGTGCCAGCAGCTTAGGAGGGGACAGGGCGCTCTATGGCTACACCTTC. Supplemented by reference TRBV7-9 and TRBJ1-2, the full variable domain reads DTGVSQNPRHKITKRGQNVTFRCDPISEHNRLYWYRQTLGQGPEFLTYFQNEAQLEKSRLLSDRFSAERPKGSFSTLEIQRTEQGDSAMYLCASSLGGDRALYGYTFGSGTRLTVV.

This clone was seen just once. This sequence joins TRBV25-1 and TRBJ2-7; possibly TRBD1 for D (6 bases). Between the trimmed V and J ends, which lost 3 bases and 3 bases, there was a span of 12 bases. Germline V gives CDR1 MGHDK, CDR2 SYGVNS. The CDR3 runs 14 residues. CDR3 in amino acids: CASSEASGVYEQYF. CDR3 DNA sequence: TGTGCCAGCAGTGAGGCGTCAGGGGTCTACGAGCAGTACTTC.

The V gene is TRBV11-2, the J gene TRBJ1-2; 7 nucleotides align to TRBD1. Germline V gene data show CDR1 as SGHAT and CDR2 as FQNNGV. The CDR3 covers 14 residues. Trimming cost V 5 bases and J 2 bases; bases outside gene matches: 5. The CDR3, as DNA: TGTGCCAGCAGCATTGGGACAGCGAACTATGGCTACACCTTC. This codes for CASSIGTANYGYTF.

The chain combines TRBV30 with TRBJ1-5; perhaps TRBD1 as D (6 bases). This CDR3 has 13 residues. Germline loops: CDR1 GTSNPN, CDR2 SVGIG (reference sequence). V was trimmed by 3 bases and J by 6 bases, leaving 12 bases between them. The CDR3 region has the DNA TGTGCCTGGAGCGGTACAGGGACTCAGCCCCAGCATTTT. Encoded protein: CAWSGTGTQPQHF.

The rearrangement joins TRBV6-1 to TRBJ2-3; possible D gene TRBD1, 5 bases. CDR1 is MNHNS, CDR2 SASEGT, per germline. The CDR3 is made up of 14 amino acids. V was cut by 3 bases and J by 6 bases, with 13 bases left in between. DNA of the CDR3: TGTGCCAGCAGTGACAGGGCCTCCGGGGATACGCAGTATTTT. It encodes CASSDRASGDTQYF.

There are a few counts of this clone. The chain couples TRBV29-1 to TRBJ2-5; no reliable D call. This CDR3 is built from 10 residues. Per the germline V gene, CDR1 is SQVTM and CDR2 is ANQGSEA. Trimming removed 3 bases at V and 3 bases at J, with 2 bases between. Here the CDR3 reads CSVEEETQYF. DNA of the CDR3: TGCAGCGTTGAGGAAGAGACCCAGTACTTC.

The chain joins TRBV11-3 to TRBJ2-5, with D maybe TRBD1 (6 bases). The CDR3 has 13 amino acids. Per the germline V gene, CDR1 is SGHNT and CDR2 is YENEEA. V lost 3 bases and J 1 base, leaving 6 bases between the germline ends. CDR3 bases: TGTGCCAGCAGCTTGGGGGCCCAAGAGACCCAGTACTTC. This encodes CASSLGAQETQYF.

This rearrangement joins TRBV18 to TRBJ1-1, with 10 bases fitting TRBD1. Germline CDR1 is KGHSH and CDR2 is LQKENI. After removal of 4 bases from V and 4 bases from J, the junction contained 6 bases not matched to a gene. This CDR3 comprises 15 residues. The DNA of the CDR3 is TGTGCCAGCTCACGGGGGACAGGGGAGGCCACTGAAGCTTTCTTT. Residues: CASSRGTGEATEAFF.

The rearrangement links TRBV9 to TRBJ1-2; D unclear. V lost 0 bases, J lost 3 bases, and 21 bases lay in between. The V gene's germline CDR1 is SGDLS and CDR2 YYNGEE. There are 18 residues in the CDR3. CDR3 nucleotides: TGTGCCAGCAGCGTAGCTAAAAATCGTCTCGAAACTCACTATGGCTACACCTTC. It codes for CASSVAKNRLETHYGYTF.

This clone has only a few counts. The chain is built from TRBV7-2 and TRBJ2-5; D is unresolved. Trimming cost V 5 bases and J 5 bases, with 12 bases left between them. The CDR3 sequence is 13 residues long. Germline CDR1 SGHTA, CDR2 FQGNSA. The CDR3 nucleotides read TGTGCCAGCAGCCTGCCCGCCTTGGAGACCCAGTACTTC. The encoded protein is CASSLPALETQYF.

This clone has a single count. The rearrangement uses TRBV29-1 and TRBJ2-3; D tentatively fits TRBD1 or TRBD2 (5 bases each). CDR1 is SQVTM and CDR2 is ANQGSEA in the germline V gene. The CDR3 is 15 residues long. Trimming shortened V by 4 bases and J by 1 base, and 15 bases separated the two germline ends. This chain's CDR3 is CSVVRWGTGTDTQYF. CDR3 coding DNA: TGCAGCGTTGTTAGGTGGGGGACGGGCACAGATACGCAGTATTTT.